The T cell receptor (beta chain) described here comes from a study of regulatory T cells in long-lasting Graves disease. General observations from the study: Less diverse TCR repertoires were seen in persistent Graves' patients than in newly diagnosed ones.

This clonotype has a handful of counts. Its antigen is undetermined. The CDR3 runs to 15 residues. Germline V CDR1 and CDR2: MGHRA, YSYEKL. The V and J ends lost 3 bases and 8 bases respectively, with 17 bases between them. The authors built TCR beta libraries using iRepertoire HTBI primers and Arm-PCR of CDR3 regions. MiXCR was run by TCRdb on the multiplex PCR reads, yielding one entry per CDR3 protein. The table lists about 460,000 distinct CDR3 sequences, 11% to 15% of them singletons. This sample's time point: newly diagnosed GD, antithyroid drugs for less than 3 months. Construction of the TCR library relied on RNA isolated from PBMCs. These data were likewise used in another study, on T cells in Graves' hyperthyroidism and ophthalmopathy.

This receptor was identified in a woman aged 45-65 years with Graves disease. Sequencing used peripheral blood mononuclear cells (PBMCs), obtained at new diagnosis, from a patient treated with antithyroid drugs. This sequence joins TRBV4-1 and TRBJ2-1; D is uncertain. The CDR3 loop is CASSQVVLARDEQFF. CDR3 bases: TGCGCCAGCAGCCAGGTCGTGTTAGCACGCGATGAGCAGTTCTTC.